This TCR beta chain appears in the sequencing data of a study of cytomegalovirus exposure and HLA in healthy donors. Notes on the study in general: The later analysis indicated that the majority of CMV-associated TCR beta chains appeared HLA-restricted. Presence/absence comparisons presumed near-even sequencing depth among donors.

A word on this clone: The antigen remains unidentified.

The PCR was carried out with 60 Vbeta primers and 13 Jbeta primers. TCRdb's table, derived via immunoSEQ multiplex PCR, lists solely in-frame clones and lacks some. The sample carries some 120,000 clones, 83% recorded once. Specimen: PBMCs. The receptor was isolated from a man aged 18 to 29 in good health and CMV-seropositive.

This chain's CDR3 is CASSTPRVVNTEAFF. CDR3 sequence (DNA): TGTGCCAGCAGTACCCCCAGGGTAGTGAACACTGAAGCTTTCTTT. The chain joins TRBV6-5 to TRBJ1-1; tentatively, D is TRBD1 (5 bases). CDR1 and CDR2 from the germline V gene are MNHEY and SVGAGI. The CDR3 contains 15 residues. Trimming stripped 5 bases from V and 0 bases from J, with 13 bases between.